This T cell receptor beta chain was profiled in a study of control samples from healthy donors and cancer patients. Trimming cost V 2 bases and J 4 bases, with 9 bases left between them. Germline lookup yields CDR1 SNHLY and CDR2 FYNNEI. The CDR3 runs 15 residues. Assay: immunoSEQ multiplex PCR; the TCRdb copy retains only in-frame clones and omits some. This table holds about 160,000 clones, 96% found once. Sequenced material: blood. This receptor was obtained from a woman aged 25 to 39 in good health. V gene TRBV2 combines with J gene TRBJ1-6, with D hard to call. CDR3 bases: TGTGCCAGCAGTGAACAACAGCTTTATAATTCACCCCTCCACTTT. As protein: CASSEQQLYNSPLHF.